This T cell receptor (beta chain) was identified during a study of graft-versus-host responses after intestinal transplantation. At the level of the study: In this cohort, recipients had multivisceral, liver-intestinal, or isolated intestinal transplants. Every transplant recipient was induced with anti-thymocyte globulin, then maintained on tacrolimus and steroids for approximately three years. Regarding the study as a whole: GvH clonotypes were identified within recipient marrow, with a subset emerging first in ileum or blood. Graft-versus-host to host-versus-graft clonal ratios in allografts were high in patients with graft-donor T cell macrochimerism.

In the case of this clone: The antigen is undetermined.

The table came from immunoSEQ multiplex PCR; TCRdb's copy has only in-frame clones and leaves some out. The sample comprises 9,500 to 15,000 clones, around four fifths of which are singletons, and roughly 52% rests with the top ten. CDR1 and CDR2 from the germline V gene are MNHEY and SVGAGI. V lost 4 bases and J 7 bases, leaving 7 bases between the germline ends. The CDR3 sequence is 11 residues long. The clonotype was recovered from a human patient who received an intestinal transplant, so some T cells may come from the graft donor. The material was PBMCs, obtained around 130 days after transplant. The chain employs TRBV6-5 and TRBJ1-2, with D unresolved. This CDR3 reads CASSLGRGYTF. CDR3 sequence (DNA): TGTGCCAGCAGTTTAGGACGTGGCTACACCTTC.